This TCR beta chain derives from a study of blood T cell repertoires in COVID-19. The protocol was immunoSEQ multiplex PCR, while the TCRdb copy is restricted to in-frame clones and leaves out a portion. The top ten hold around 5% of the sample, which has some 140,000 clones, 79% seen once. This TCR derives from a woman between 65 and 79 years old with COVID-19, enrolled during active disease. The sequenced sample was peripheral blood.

CDR3 loop: CASSSGTGAQETQYF. CDR3 coding DNA: TGTGCCAGCAGCTCCGGGACAGGGGCCCAAGAGACCCAGTACTTC. The V call is TRBV5-6, the J call TRBJ2-5, with TRBD1 identical over 10 bases. Germline-derived CDR1 and CDR2 are SGHDT and YYEEEE. V shed 3 bases and J 1 base; nucleotides not matched to a gene: 3. The length of the CDR3 is 15 residues.